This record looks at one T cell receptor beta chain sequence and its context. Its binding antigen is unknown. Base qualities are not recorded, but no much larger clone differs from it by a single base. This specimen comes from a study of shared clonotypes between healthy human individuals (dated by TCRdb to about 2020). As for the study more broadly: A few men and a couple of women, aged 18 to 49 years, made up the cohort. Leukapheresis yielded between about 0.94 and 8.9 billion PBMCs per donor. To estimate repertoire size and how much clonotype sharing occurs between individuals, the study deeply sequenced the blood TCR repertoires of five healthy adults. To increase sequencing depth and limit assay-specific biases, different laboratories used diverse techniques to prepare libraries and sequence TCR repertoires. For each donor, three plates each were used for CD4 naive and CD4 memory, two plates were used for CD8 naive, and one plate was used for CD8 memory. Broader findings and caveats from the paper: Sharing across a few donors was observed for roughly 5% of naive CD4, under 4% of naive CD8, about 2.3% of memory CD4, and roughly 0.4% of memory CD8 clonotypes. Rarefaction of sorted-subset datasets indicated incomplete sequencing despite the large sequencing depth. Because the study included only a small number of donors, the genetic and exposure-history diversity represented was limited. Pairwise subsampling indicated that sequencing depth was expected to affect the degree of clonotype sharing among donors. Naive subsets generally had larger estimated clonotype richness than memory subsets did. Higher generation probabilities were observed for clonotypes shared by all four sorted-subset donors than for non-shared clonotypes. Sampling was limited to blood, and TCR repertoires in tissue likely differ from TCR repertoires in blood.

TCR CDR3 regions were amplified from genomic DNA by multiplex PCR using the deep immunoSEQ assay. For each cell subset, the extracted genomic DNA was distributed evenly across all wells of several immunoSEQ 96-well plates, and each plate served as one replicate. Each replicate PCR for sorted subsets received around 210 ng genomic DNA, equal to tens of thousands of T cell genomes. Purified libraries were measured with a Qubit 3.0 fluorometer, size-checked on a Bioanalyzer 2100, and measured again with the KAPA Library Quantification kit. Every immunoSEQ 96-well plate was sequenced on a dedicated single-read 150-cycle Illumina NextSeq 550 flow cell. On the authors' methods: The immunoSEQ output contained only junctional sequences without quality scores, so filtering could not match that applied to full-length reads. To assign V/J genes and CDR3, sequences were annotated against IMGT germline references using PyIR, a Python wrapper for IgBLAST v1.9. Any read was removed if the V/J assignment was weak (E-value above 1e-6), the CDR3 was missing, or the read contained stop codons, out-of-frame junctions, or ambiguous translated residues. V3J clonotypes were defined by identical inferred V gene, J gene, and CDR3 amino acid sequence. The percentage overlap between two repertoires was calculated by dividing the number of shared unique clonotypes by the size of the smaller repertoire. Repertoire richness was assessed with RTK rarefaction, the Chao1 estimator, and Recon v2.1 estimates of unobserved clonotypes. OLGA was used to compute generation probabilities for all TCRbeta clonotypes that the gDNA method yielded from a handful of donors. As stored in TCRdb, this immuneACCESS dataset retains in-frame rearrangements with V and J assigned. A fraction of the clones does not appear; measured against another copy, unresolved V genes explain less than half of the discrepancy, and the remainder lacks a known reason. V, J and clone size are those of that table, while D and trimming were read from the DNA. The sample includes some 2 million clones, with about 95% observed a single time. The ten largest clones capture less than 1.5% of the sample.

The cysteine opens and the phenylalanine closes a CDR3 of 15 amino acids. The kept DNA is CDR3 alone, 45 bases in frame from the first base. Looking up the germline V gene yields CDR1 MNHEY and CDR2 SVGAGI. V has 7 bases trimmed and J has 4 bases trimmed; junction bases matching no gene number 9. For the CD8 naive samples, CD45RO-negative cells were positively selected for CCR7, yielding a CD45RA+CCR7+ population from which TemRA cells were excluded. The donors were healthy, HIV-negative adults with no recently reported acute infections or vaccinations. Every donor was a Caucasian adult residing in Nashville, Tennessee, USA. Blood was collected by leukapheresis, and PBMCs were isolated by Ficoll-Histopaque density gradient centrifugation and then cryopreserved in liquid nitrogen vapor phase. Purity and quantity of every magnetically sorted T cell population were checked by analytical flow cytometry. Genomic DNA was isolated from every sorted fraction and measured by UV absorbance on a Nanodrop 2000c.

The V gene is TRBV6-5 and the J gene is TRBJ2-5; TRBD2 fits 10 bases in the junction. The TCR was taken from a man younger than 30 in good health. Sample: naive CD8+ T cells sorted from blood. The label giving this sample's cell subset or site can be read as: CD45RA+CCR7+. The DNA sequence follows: TGTGCCAGCAAGACACTAGCGGGAATGGCAGAGACCCAGTACTTC. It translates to CASKTLAGMAETQYF.